The 21 T cell receptor beta chains in this list originate from one sample, sequenced in a study of blood T cells in healthy people across ages. Sample-barcoded 5' priming and a J-beta primer mix drove a second PCR of roughly 6 to 12 cycles. TCRdb analysed the 5' RACE reads with MiXCR anew, one entry per CDR3 protein. The table shows 1.5 million or so distinct CDR3 sequences, with about 42% occurring only once. The source material was blood. Receptors originate from a woman between 18 and 29 years old in good health.

V is TRBV5-1 and J is TRBJ2-5; D gene ambiguous. There are 12 residues in the CDR3. V was shortened by 5 bases and J by 7 bases, with 12 bases between the two germline ends. Germline lookup yields CDR1 SGHRS and CDR2 YFSETQ. The CDR3 DNA reads TGCGCCAGCAGTTTCGTAGAGTCGACCCAGTACTTC. The encoded protein is CASSFVESTQYF.

This clonotype has just one count. The V gene is TRBV12-3 or TRBV12-4, the J gene TRBJ1-2; D not resolved. There are 12 residues in the CDR3. Trimming left V 3 bases short and J 6 bases short, with 8 bases between. In nucleotides, the CDR3 is TGTGCCAGCAGTTTCGGCCCGGATGGCTACACCTTC. It yields the protein CASSFGPDGYTF.

This clonotype was counted a few times. The chain recombines TRBV20-1 with TRBJ2-7; a weak D match, TRBD2 (6 bases). Trimming took 6 bases from V and 3 from J, leaving 21 bases between them. Germline values: CDR1 DFQATT, CDR2 SNEGSKA (reference sequence). The CDR3 is 15 residues long. In DNA, the CDR3 is TGCAGTGCCATTTTTAGTCGGGAGATCATCTACGAGCAGTACTTC. It is translated as CSAIFSREIIYEQYF.

CDR3 residues: CASSVSVASEQYF. CDR3 sequence (DNA): TGTGCCAGCAGCGTATCTGTAGCGTCCGAGCAGTACTTC. J is TRBJ2-5 and V is TRBV9, with a possible D match to TRBD2 (5 bases). The DNA end is a closer match to TRBJ2-7, so the J assignment may be wrong. The germline gives CDR1 SGDLS, CDR2 YYNGEE. This CDR3 contains 13 residues.

The chain joins TRBV7-9 to TRBJ2-7; tentatively, D is TRBD1 (5 bases). The CDR3 extends over 14 amino acids. Per germline, CDR1 SEHNR and CDR2 FQNEAQ (reference sequence). Between the trimmed V and J ends, which lost 2 bases and 3 bases, there was a span of 11 bases. The CDR3 nucleotides are TGTGCCAGCAGCTTAAATGGCAGGGACTACGAGCAGTACTTC. Its protein is CASSLNGRDYEQYF. The full variable domain, with the rest looked up from reference TRBV7-9 and TRBJ2-7, is DTGVSQNPRHKITKRGQNVTFRCDPISEHNRLYWYRQTLGQGPEFLTYFQNEAQLEKSRLLSDRFSAERPKGSFSTLEIQRTEQGDSAMYLCASSLNGRDYEQYFGPGTRLTVT.

On this clonotype itself: The junction shows a germline mismatch at one end, possibly a read error. The J gene is TRBJ2-2, the V gene TRBV11-3; 9 positions match TRBD1. CDR3 length: 15 residues. The germline V gene has CDR1 SGHNT and CDR2 YENEEA. CDR3 residues: CASSFGQGRSGELFF. The CDR3, as DNA: TGTGCCAGTAGCTTCGGACAGGGGAGGTCCGGGGAGCTGTTTTTT.

The chain joins TRBV20-1 to TRBJ1-2, with D maybe TRBD1 (5 bases). V lost 4 bases and J 4 bases, leaving 16 bases between the germline ends. The CDR3 is 14 amino acids. The V gene's germline CDR1 is DFQATT and CDR2 SNEGSKA (reference sequence). In DNA form, the CDR3 reads TGCAGTGCTACCCTGGGGGGTAGTATCTATGGCTACACCTTC. This gives the protein CSATLGGSIYGYTF.

The V gene is TRBV6-6, the J gene TRBJ1-6; D remains unclear. Germline V gives CDR1 MNHNY, CDR2 SVGAGI (reference sequence). This CDR3 contains 14 residues. V gave up 8 bases and J gave up 3 bases, with 11 bases separating them. The CDR3, as DNA: TGTGCCAGCCAATTCCGGGACTATAATTCACCCCTCCACTTT. Its translation is CASQFRDYNSPLHF.

This clonotype was found many times. The rearrangement links TRBV21-1 to TRBJ2-7; the D call TRBD1 from the table was never checked on the DNA. TRBV21-1 is an annotated pseudogene. The CDR3 spans 14 residues. The CDR3 DNA reads TGTGCCAGCAGGTGGACATACCAGAGCTACGAGCAGTACTTC. It specifies CASRWTYQSYEQYF.

In this sample, this clonotype turned up once. This rearrangement joins TRBV4-3 to TRBJ2-1; a weak D match, TRBD2 (5 bases). CDR3 length: 16 residues. The V and J ends lost 1 base and 6 bases respectively, with 16 bases between them. CDR1 is LGHNA and CDR2 is YSLEER in the germline V gene. The CDR3 protein is CASSQVGDGNLNEQFF. CDR3 bases: TGCGCCAGCAGCCAAGTTGGTGACGGGAACCTCAATGAGCAGTTCTTC.

The rearrangement joins TRBV6-6 to TRBJ2-5; 7 bases are shared with TRBD1. The CDR3 sequence is 15 residues long. Trimming cost V 5 bases and J 1 base; bases outside gene matches: 7. Germline CDR1 reads MNHNY; CDR2 reads SVGAGI (reference sequence). CDR3 nucleotides: TGTGCCAGCAGTACGAGAGGGGGCCGCCAAGAGACCCAGTACTTC. It codes for CASSTRGGRQETQYF.

The rearrangement links TRBV12-3 or TRBV12-4 to TRBJ2-5; a possible D gene is TRBD1 (5 bases). The V end lost 6 bases, the J end lost 11 bases, and 22 bases lay between the germline ends. This CDR3 has 14 amino acids. The CDR3 nucleotides read TGTGCCAGCAGCTGGGGCGAGCCCTACAATGAGCAGTACTTC. Protein: CASSWGEPYNEQYF.

The chain links TRBV15 to TRBJ1-4; D is uncertain. The V and J ends lost 4 bases and 7 bases respectively, with 19 bases between them. The CDR3 runs 16 residues. Looked up from germline, CDR1 is LNHNV and CDR2 is YYDKDF (reference sequence). The CDR3 coding sequence is TGTGCCACCAGCAAACTGGCTGACCCGGCGGGTGAAAAACTGTTTTTT. This codes for CATSKLADPAGEKLFF.

This chain uses TRBV4-3 with TRBJ2-1; D possibly uses TRBD1 or TRBD2 (5 bases each). The length of the CDR3 is 17 residues. The ends were cut back, 1 base at V and 9 bases at J, with 22 bases in the middle. Per the germline V gene, CDR1 is LGHNA and CDR2 is YSLEER. DNA of the CDR3: TGCGCCAGCAGCCAAGTCCCCCTGGCAGGGAGTATGTGTGAGCAGTTCTTC. Translating gives CASSQVPLAGSMCEQFF.

This clonotype was seen only once. This rearrangement joins TRBV7-9 to TRBJ1-1; D ambiguous. Trimming took 2 bases from V and 10 from J, leaving 17 bases between them. The CDR3 totals 14 residues. Germline V gives CDR1 SEHNR, CDR2 FQNEAQ (reference sequence). In DNA, the CDR3 is TGTGCCAGCAGCTTACTTCAGAGTGAGGTAGCAGCTTTCTTT. Residues: CASSLLQSEVAAFF.

A remark on this clonotype: One end of the junction is discordant with germline, which a read error may explain. This rearrangement joins TRBV7-3 to TRBJ2-2; 9 bases are a match to TRBD2. From germline, CDR1 is SGHTA and CDR2 FQGTGA. The CDR3 sequence is 17 residues long. The CDR3 reads CASSFMSSGENTGEPFF. CDR3 DNA sequence: TGTGCCAGCAGCTTTATGTCTAGCGGGGAGAACACCGGGGAGCCGTTTTTT. Drawing the rest from reference TRBV7-3 and TRBJ2-2, the complete variable domain is GAGVSQTPSNKVTEKGKYVELRCDPISGHTALYWYRQSLGQGPEFLIYFQGTGAADDSGLPNDRFFAVRPEGSVSTLKIQRTERGDSAVYLCASSFMSSGENTGEPFFGEGSRLTVL.

The chain is built from TRBV20-1 and TRBJ1-2, with D hard to call. There are 10 residues in the CDR3. The germline V gene has CDR1 DFQATT and CDR2 SNEGSKA (reference sequence). Trimming took off 1 base at V and 9 bases at J, with 6 bases between the two ends. The chain's CDR3 is CSARGGSYTF. CDR3 in DNA: TGCAGTGCTAGAGGTGGGAGCTACACCTTC.

This clonotype was picked up a small number of times. At one boundary the junction diverges from the germline segment, which might be a read error. The rearrangement links TRBV3-1 to TRBJ2-2; D call uncertain. Germline V gene sequence: CDR1 LGHDT, CDR2 YNNKEL (reference sequence). The CDR3 length is 15 residues. The CDR3 sequence: CAGSQAWQAGGELFF. Written as DNA, the CDR3 is TGTGCCGGCAGCCAAGCTTGGCAGGCTGGAGGGGAGCTGTTTTTT.

The chain carries TRBV3-1 and TRBJ2-5; 12 bases map to TRBD1. The length of the CDR3 is 15 residues. V was clipped by 4 bases and J by 6 bases; unmatched bases: 6. The germline V gene encodes CDR1 LGHDT and CDR2 YNNKEL (reference sequence). The CDR3 DNA is TGTGCCAGCAGCCCTGGGACAGGGGGCGAGAAGACCCAGTACTTC. Encoded protein: CASSPGTGGEKTQYF.

This clonotype has just a few counts. This sequence joins TRBV6-5 and TRBJ1-2; possibly TRBD1 for D (5 bases). The CDR3 has 14 residues. The ends were cut back, 4 bases at V and 8 bases at J, with 17 bases in the middle. Germline CDR1 reads MNHEY; CDR2 reads SVGAGI. This CDR3 is CASSSGGGLNGYTF. CDR3 nucleotides: TGTGCCAGCAGTTCCGGGGGGGGTTTAAACGGCTACACCTTC.

In this sample, this clonotype turned up once. The chain has TRBV10-3 and TRBJ2-1; 7 nucleotides align to TRBD2. Germline CDR1 and CDR2: ENHRY and SYGVKD. The CDR3 has 17 residues. With 2 bases clipped from V and 0 bases from J, the junction kept 7 bases outside the gene matches. CDR3 in amino acids: CAISEESSGSSYNEQFF. In DNA, the CDR3 is TGTGCCATCAGTGAGGAGTCTAGCGGAAGCTCCTACAATGAGCAGTTCTTC.